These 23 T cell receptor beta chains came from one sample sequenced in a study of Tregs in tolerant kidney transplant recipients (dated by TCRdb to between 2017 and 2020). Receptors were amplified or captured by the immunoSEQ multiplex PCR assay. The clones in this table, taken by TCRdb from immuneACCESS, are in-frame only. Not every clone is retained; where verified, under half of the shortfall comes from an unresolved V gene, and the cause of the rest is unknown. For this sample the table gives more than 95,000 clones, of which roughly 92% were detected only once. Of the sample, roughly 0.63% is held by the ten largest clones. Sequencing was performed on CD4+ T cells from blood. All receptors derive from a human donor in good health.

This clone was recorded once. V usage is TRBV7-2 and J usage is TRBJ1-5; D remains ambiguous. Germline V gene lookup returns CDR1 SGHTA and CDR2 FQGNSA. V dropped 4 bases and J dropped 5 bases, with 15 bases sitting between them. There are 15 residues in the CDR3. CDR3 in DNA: TGTGCCAGCAGCTCCCGGACCGTGAATCATCAGCCCCAGCATTTT. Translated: CASSSRTVNHQPQHF.

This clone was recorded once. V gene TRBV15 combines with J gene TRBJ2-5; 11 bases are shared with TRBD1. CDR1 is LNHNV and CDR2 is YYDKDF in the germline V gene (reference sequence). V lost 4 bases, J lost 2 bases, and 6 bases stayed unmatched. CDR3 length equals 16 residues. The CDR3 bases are TGTGCCACCAGCACTGGACAGGGGGCTTCACAAGAGACCCAGTACTTC. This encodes CATSTGQGASQETQYF.

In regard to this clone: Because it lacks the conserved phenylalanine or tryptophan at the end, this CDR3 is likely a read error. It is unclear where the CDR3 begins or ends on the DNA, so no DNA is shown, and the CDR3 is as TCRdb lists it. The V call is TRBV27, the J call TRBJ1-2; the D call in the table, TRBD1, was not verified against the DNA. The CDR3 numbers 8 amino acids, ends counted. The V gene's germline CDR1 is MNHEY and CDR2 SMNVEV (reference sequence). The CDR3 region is CARIGQSG.

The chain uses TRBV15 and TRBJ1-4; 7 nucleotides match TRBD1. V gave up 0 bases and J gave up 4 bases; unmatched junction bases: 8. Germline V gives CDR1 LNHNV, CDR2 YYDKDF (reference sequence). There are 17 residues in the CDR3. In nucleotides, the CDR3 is TGTGCCACCAGCAGAGAACTCTCCGGGACAGTTAATGAAAAACTGTTTTTT. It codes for CATSRELSGTVNEKLFF. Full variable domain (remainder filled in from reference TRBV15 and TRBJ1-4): DAMVIQNPRYQVTQFGKPVTLSCSQTLNHNVMYWYQQKSSQAPKLLFHYYDKDFNNEADTPDNFQSRRPNTSFCFLDIRSPGLGDTAMYLCATSRELSGTVNEKLFFGSGTQLSVL.

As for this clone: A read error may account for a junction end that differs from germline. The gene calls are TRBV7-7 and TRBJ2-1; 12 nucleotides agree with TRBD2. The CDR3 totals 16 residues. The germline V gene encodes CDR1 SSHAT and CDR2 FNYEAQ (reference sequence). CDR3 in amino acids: CASSLGLAGGQSEQFF. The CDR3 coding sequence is TGTGCTAGCAGCTTAGGGCTAGCGGGGGGGCAAAGTGAGCAGTTCTTC.

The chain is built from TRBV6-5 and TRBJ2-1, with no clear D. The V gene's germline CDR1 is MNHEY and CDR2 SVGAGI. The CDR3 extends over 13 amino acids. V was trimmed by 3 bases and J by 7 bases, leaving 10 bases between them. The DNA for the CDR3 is TGTGCCAGCAGTTATGGTTCTCATAATGAGCAGTTCTTC. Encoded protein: CASSYGSHNEQFF.

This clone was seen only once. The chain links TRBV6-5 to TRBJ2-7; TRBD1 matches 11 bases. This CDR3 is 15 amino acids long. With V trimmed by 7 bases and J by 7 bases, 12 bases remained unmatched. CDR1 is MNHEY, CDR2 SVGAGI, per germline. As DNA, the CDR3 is TGTGCCAGCACTAAACCCGGGACAGGGGGTTGGGAGCAGTACTTC. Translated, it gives CASTKPGTGGWEQYF.

The CDR3 is CASTIRSDMSGYTF. Written as DNA, the CDR3 is TGTGCCAGCACTATCAGATCGGATATGAGTGGCTACACCTTC. V gene TRBV2 combines with J gene TRBJ1-2; D gene uncertain. Germline CDR1 SNHLY, CDR2 FYNNEI. This CDR3 comprises 14 residues. Trimming cost V 7 bases and J 7 bases, with 19 bases left between them.

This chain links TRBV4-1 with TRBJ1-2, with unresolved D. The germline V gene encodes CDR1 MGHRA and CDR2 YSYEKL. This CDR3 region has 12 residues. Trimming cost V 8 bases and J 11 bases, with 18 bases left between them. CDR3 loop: CASQDGPMGYTF. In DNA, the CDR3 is TGCGCCAGCCAGGACGGTCCTATGGGGTACACCTTC.

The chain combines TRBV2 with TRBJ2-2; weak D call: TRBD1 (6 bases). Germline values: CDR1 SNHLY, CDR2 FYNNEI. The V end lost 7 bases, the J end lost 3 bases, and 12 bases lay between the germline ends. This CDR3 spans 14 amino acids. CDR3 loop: CASKRTDYTGELFF. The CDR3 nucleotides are TGTGCCAGCAAAAGGACAGACTACACCGGGGAGCTGTTTTTT.

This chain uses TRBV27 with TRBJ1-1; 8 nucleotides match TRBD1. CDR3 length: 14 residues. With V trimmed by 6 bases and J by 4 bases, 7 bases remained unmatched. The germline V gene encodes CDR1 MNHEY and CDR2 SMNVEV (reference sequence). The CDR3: CASSRDRLGTEAFF. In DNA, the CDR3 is TGTGCCAGCAGCCGGGACAGGCTGGGCACTGAAGCTTTCTTT.

CDR3 region: CASSLSASGTYEQYF. The CDR3 nucleotides are TGCGCCAGCAGCTTGTCTGCTAGCGGGACCTACGAGCAGTACTTC. The chain carries TRBV5-1 and TRBJ2-7, with 9 bases aligning to TRBD2. The CDR3 sequence is 15 residues long. CDR1 and CDR2 from the germline V gene are SGHRS and YFSETQ. Trimming at V came to 1 base and at J to 2 bases, leaving 4 bases not matched to a gene.

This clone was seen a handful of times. CDR3 sequence reads: CASSEGRGNYGYTF. The CDR3 coding sequence is TGTGCCAGCAGTGAAGGTCGGGGGAACTATGGCTACACCTTC. The chain recombines TRBV6-1 with TRBJ1-2, with D possibly TRBD1 on 5 matching bases. Trimming stripped 1 base from V and 2 bases from J, with 8 bases between. Per germline, CDR1 MNHNS and CDR2 SASEGT. The CDR3 covers 14 residues.

CDR3 protein: CASSQGPPDTQYF. DNA of the CDR3: TGCGCCAGCAGCCAAGGCCCCCCAGATACGCAGTATTTT. This chain joins TRBV4-1 and TRBJ2-3; D is undetermined. Trimming shortened V by 1 base and J by 4 bases, and 6 bases separated the two germline ends. Per the germline V gene, CDR1 is MGHRA and CDR2 is YSYEKL. The CDR3 consists of 13 residues.

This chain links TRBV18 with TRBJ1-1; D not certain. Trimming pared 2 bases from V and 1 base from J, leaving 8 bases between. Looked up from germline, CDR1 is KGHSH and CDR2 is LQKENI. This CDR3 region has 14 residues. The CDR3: CASSPATKNTEAFF. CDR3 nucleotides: TGTGCCAGCTCACCAGCGACGAAGAACACTGAAGCTTTCTTT.

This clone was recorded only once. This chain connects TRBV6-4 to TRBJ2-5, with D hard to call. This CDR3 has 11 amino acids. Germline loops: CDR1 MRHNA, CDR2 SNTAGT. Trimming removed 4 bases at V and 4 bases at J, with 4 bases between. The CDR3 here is CASSGGETQYF. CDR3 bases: TGTGCCAGCAGTGGCGGAGAGACCCAGTACTTC.

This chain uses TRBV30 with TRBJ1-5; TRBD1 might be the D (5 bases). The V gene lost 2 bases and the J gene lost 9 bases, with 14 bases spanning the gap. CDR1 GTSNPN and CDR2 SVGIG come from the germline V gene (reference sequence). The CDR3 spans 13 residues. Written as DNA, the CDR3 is TGTGCCTGGAGTTCGGCAGGGCGGGGGCCCCAGCATTTT. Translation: CAWSSAGRGPQHF. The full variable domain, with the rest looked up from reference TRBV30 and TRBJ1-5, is SQTIHQWPATLVQPVGSPLSLECTVEGTSNPNLYWYRQAAGRGLQLLFYSVGIGQISSEVPQNLSASRPQDRQFILSSKKLLLSDSGFYLCAWSSAGRGPQHFGDGTRLSIL.

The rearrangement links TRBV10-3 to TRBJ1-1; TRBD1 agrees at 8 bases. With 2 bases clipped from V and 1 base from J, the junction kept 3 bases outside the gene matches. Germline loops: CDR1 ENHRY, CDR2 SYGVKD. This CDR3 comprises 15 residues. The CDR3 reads CAISEQGQGNTEAFF. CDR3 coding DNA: TGTGCCATCAGTGAGCAAGGACAGGGGAACACTGAAGCTTTCTTT.

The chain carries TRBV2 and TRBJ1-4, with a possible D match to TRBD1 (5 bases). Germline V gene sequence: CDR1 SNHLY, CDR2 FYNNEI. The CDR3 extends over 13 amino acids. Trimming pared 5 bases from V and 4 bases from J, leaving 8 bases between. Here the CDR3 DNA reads TGTGCCAGCAGTCGGGACGGTAATGAAAAACTGTTTTTT. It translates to CASSRDGNEKLFF.

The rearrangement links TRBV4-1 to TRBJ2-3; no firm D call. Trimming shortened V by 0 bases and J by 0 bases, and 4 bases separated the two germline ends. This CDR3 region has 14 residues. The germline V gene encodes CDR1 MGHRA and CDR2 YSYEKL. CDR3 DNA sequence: TGCGCCAGCAGCCAAGATCCTAGCACAGATACGCAGTATTTT. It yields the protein CASSQDPSTDTQYF.

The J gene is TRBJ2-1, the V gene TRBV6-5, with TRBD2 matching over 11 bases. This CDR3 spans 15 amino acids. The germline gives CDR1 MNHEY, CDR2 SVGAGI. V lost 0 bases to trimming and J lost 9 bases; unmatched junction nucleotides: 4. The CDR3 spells CASSYSALAGVEQFF. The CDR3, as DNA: TGTGCCAGCAGTTACTCGGCACTAGCGGGAGTTGAGCAGTTCTTC.

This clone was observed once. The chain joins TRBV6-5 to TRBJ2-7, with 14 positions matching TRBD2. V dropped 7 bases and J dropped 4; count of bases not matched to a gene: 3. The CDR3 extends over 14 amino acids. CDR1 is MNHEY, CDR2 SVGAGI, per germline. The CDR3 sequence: CASKGTSGSYEQYF. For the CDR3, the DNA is TGTGCCAGCAAGGGGACTAGCGGGAGTTACGAGCAGTACTTC.

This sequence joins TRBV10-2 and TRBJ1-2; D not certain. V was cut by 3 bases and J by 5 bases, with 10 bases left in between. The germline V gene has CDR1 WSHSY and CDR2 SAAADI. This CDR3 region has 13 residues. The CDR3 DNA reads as TGCGCCAGCAGTGATAGGGCAAATTATGGCTACACCTTC. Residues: CASSDRANYGYTF.